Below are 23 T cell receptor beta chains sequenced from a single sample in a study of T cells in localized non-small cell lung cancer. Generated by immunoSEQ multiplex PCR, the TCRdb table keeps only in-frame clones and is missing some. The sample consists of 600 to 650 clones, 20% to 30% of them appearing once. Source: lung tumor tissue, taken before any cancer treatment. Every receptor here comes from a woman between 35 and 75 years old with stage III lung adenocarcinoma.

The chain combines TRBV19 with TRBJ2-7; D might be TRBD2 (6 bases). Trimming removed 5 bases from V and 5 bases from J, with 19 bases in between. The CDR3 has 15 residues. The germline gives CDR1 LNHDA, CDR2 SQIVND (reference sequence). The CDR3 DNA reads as TGTGCCAGTAGTCCACGGAGGGGATCATACGACGAGCAGTACTTC. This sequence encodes CASSPRRGSYDEQYF.

CDR3 nucleotides: TGTGCCAGCATCCGAAAGAGTGGGGGGACAGATACGCAGTATTTT. Translation gives CASIRKSGGTDTQYF. The gene calls are TRBV9 and TRBJ2-3; D perhaps matches TRBD2 (6 bases). Germline loops: CDR1 SGDLS, CDR2 YYNGEE. V lost 6 bases to trimming and J lost 3 bases, with 17 bases between them. The CDR3 consists of 15 residues.

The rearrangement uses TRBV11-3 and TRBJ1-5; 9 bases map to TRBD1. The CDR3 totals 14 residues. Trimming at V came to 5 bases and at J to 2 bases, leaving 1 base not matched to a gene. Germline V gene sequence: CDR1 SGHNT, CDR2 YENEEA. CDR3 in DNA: TGTGCCAGCAGCAGGACAGGGGGCAATCAGCCCCAGCATTTT. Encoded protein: CASSRTGGNQPQHF.

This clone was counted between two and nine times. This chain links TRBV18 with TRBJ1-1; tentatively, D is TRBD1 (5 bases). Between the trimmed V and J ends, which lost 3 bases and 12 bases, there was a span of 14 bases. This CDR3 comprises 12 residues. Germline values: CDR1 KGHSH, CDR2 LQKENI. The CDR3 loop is CASSPGRDVTFF. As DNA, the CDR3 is TGTGCCAGCTCACCCGGTCGGGACGTGACTTTCTTT.

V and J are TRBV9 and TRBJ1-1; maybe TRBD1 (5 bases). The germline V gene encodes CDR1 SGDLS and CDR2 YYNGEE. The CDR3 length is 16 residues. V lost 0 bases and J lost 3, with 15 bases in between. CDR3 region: CASSVDHVWGDTEAFF. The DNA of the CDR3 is TGTGCCAGCAGCGTAGATCATGTATGGGGGGACACTGAAGCTTTCTTT.

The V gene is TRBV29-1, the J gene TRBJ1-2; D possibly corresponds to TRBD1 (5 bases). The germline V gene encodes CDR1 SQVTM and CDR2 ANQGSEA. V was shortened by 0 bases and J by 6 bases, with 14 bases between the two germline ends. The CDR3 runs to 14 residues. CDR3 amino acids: CSVEDQRGKNGYTF. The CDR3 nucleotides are TGCAGCGTTGAAGATCAGCGGGGGAAGAATGGCTACACCTTC.

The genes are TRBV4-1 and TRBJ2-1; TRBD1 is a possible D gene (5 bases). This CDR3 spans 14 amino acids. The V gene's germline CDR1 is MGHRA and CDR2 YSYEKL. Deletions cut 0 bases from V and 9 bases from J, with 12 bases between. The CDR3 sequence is CASSQDAGMREQFF. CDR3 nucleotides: TGCGCCAGCAGCCAAGATGCAGGGATGCGTGAGCAGTTCTTC.

The CDR3 DNA reads TGTGCCACCAGCAGAGTCCTCAAGCGGGCGAACACCGGGGAGCTGTTTTTT. Translation: CATSRVLKRANTGELFF. The chain recombines TRBV15 with TRBJ2-2, with a tentative D call TRBD2 (6 bases). CDR1 and CDR2 from the germline V gene are LNHNV and YYDKDF (reference sequence). This CDR3 comprises 17 residues. The V end lost 1 base, the J end lost 0 bases, and 12 bases lay between the germline ends. Together with reference TRBV15 and TRBJ2-2, the CDR3 gives the full variable domain: DAMVIQNPRYQVTQFGKPVTLSCSQTLNHNVMYWYQQKSSQAPKLLFHYYDKDFNNEADTPDNFQSRRPNTSFCFLDIRSPGLGDTAMYLCATSRVLKRANTGELFFGEGSRLTVL.

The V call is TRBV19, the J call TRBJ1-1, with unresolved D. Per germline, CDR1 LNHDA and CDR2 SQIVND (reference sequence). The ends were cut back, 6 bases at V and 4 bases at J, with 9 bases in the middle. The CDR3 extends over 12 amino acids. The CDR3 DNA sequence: TGTGCCAGTAGATACGGGGTCACTGAAGCTTTCTTT. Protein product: CASRYGVTEAFF.

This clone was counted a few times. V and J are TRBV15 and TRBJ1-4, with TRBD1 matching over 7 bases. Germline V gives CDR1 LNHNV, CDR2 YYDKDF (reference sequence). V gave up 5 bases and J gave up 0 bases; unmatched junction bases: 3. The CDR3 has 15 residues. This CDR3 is CATSGDRATNEKLFF. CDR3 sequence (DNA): TGTGCCACCAGCGGCGACAGGGCAACTAATGAAAAACTGTTTTTT.

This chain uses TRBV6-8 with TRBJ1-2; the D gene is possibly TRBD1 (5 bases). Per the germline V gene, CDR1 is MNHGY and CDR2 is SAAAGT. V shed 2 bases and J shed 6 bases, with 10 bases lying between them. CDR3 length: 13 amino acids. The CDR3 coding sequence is TGTGCCAGCAGTTACGGATGGGGGAATGGCTACACCTTC. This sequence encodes CASSYGWGNGYTF.

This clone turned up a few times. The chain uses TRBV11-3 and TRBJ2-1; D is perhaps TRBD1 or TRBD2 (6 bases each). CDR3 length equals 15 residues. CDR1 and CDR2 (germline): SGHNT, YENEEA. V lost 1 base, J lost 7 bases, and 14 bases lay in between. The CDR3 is CASSLGRGPGNEQFF. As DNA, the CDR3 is TGTGCCAGCAGCTTAGGCCGGGGGCCTGGGAATGAGCAGTTCTTC.

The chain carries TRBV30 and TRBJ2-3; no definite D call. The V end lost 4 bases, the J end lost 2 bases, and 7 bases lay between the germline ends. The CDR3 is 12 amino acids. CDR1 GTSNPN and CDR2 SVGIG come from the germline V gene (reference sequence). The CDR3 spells CAWTQITDTQYF. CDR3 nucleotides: TGTGCCTGGACTCAAATCACAGATACGCAGTATTTT.

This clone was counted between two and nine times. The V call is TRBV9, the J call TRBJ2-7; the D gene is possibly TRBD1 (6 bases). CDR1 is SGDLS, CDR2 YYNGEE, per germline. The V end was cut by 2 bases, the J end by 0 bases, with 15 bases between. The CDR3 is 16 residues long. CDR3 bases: TGTGCCAGCAGCGTGGGTGGGGGCGCGAGCTCCTACGAGCAGTACTTC. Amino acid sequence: CASSVGGGASSYEQYF.

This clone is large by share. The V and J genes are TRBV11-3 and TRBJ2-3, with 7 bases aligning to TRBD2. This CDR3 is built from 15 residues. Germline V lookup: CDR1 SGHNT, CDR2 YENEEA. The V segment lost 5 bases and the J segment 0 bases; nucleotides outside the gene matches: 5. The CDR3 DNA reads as TGTGCCAGCAGCCGGGACTACCTAAGCACAGATACGCAGTATTTT. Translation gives CASSRDYLSTDTQYF.

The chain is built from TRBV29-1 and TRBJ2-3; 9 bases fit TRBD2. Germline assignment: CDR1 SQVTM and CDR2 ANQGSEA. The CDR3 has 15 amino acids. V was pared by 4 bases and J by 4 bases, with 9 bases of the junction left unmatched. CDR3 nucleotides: TGCAGCGTTGGTATCAGCGGGGGGTTGTCAGATACGCAGTATTTT. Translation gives CSVGISGGLSDTQYF.

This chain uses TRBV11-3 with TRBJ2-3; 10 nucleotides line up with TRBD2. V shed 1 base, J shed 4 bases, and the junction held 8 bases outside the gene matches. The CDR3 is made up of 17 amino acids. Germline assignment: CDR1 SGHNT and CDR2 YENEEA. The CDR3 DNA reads TGTGCCAGCAGCTTAGTGGGAGCGGGAGGGCCAGCAGATACGCAGTATTTT. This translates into CASSLVGAGGPADTQYF.

CDR3 nucleotides: TGTGCCAGCAGCCCAGACGTGGGGATCTATGGCTACACCTTC. Its translation: CASSPDVGIYGYTF. The V and J genes are TRBV9 and TRBJ1-2; D is ambiguous. Germline-derived CDR1 and CDR2 are SGDLS and YYNGEE. The germline V and J ends were trimmed by 4 bases and 4 bases, with 14 bases remaining between them. CDR3 length equals 14 residues.

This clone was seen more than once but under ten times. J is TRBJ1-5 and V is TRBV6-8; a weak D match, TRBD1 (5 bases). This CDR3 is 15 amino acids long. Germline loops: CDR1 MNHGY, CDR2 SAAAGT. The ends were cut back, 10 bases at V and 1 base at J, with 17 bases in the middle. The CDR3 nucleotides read TGTGCCATCAAAGCAGGGCGGGGGAGCAATCAGCCCCAGCATTTT. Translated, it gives CAIKAGRGSNQPQHF.

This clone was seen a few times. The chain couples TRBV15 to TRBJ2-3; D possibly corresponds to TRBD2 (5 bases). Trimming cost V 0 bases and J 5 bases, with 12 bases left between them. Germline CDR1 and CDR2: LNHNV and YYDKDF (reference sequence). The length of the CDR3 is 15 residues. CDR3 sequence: CATSRDRTRGDTQYF. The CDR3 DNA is TGTGCCACCAGCAGAGATCGGACTCGCGGAGATACGCAGTATTTT.

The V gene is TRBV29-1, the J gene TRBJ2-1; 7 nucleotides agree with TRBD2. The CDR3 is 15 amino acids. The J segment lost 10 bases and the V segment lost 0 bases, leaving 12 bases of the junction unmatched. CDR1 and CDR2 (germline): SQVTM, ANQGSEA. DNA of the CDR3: TGCAGCGTTGAAGATCTACTAGCGACATGGGGGGAGCAGTTCTTC. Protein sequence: CSVEDLLATWGEQFF.

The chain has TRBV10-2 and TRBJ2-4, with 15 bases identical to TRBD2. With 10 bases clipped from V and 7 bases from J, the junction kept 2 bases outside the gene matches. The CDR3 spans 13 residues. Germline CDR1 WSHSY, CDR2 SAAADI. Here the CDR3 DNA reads TGCGCCACTGGGACTAGCGGGAGGAACATTCAGTACTTC. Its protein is CATGTSGRNIQYF.

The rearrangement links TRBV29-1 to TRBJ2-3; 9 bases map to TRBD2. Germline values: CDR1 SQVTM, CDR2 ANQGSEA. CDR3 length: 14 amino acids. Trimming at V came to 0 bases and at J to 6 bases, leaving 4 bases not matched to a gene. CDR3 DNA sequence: TGCAGCGTTGAAGAAGCGGGGGGTGTGGATACGCAGTATTTT. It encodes CSVEEAGGVDTQYF.